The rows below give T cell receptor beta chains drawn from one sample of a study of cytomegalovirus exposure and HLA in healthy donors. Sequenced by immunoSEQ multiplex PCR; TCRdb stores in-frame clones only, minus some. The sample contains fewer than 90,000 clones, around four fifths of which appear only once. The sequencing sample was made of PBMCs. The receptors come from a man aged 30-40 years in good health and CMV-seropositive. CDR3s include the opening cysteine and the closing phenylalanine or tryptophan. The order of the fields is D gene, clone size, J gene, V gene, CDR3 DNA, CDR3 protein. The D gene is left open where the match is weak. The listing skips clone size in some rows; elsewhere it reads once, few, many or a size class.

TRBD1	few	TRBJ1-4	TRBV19	TGTGCCACCAAGAACAGGGGAAATGAAAAACTGTTTTTT	CATKNRGNEKLFF
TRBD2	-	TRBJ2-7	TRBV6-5	TGTGCCAGCAGTAAAAGCACTAGCGGGCCCTACGAGCAGTACTTC	CASSKSTSGPYEQYF
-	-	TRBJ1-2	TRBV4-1	TGCGCCAGCAGCCAAGAACGGGCGGCGGGGGCGTATGGCTACACCTTC	CASSQERAAGAYGYTF
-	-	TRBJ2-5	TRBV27	TGTGCCAGCAGTTACCAGGGTAGGCAAGAGACCCAGTACTTC	CASSYQGRQETQYF
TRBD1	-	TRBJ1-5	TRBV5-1	TGCGCCAGCAGCCTCGGGACAGGGCATCAGCCCCAGCATTTT	CASSLGTGHQPQHF
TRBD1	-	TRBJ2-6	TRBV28	TGTGCCAGCGGCCAGGGGGTATCTGGGGCCAACGTCCTGACTTTC	CASGQGVSGANVLTF
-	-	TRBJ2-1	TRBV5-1	TGCGCCAGCAGCTTTGGCCGGCGGGGGCTTGGTTTTGAGCAGTTCTTC	CASSFGRRGLGFEQFF
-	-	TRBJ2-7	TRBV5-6	TGTGCCAGCAGCTTAGAAGGTAGCGGAAGCTCCTACGAGCAGTACTTC	CASSLEGSGSSYEQYF
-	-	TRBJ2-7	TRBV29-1	TGCAGCGTTGGTAGCAACGAGCAGTACTTC	CSVGSNEQYF
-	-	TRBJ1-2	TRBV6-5	TGTGCCAGCAGGCAACGGGGGATTAACTATGGCTACACCTTC	CASRQRGINYGYTF
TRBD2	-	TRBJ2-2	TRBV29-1	TGCAGCGTTTCGGGACTAGGACACGCGAACACCGGGGAGCTGTTTTTT	CSVSGLGHANTGELFF
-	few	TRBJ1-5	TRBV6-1	TGTGCCAGCAGTGTTTCGCGCTATAGCAATCAGCCCCAGCATTTT	CASSVSRYSNQPQHF
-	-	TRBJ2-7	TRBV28	TGTGCCAGCAGTTGGGGCAGTTACTCCTACGAGCAGTACTTC	CASSWGSYSYEQYF
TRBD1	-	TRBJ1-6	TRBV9	TGTGCCAGCAGCCCCCAGGCTATGGGACAGGGGGCCTCACCCCTCCACTTT	CASSPQAMGQGASPLHF
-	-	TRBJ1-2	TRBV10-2	TGCGCCAGCACCCCCAGGAATCCTAACTATGGCTACACCTTC	CASTPRNPNYGYTF
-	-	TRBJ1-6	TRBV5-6	TGTGCCAGCAGCTTGATTGGGCGCGAAAATTCACCCCTCCACTTT	CASSLIGRENSPLHF
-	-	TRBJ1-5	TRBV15	TGTGCCACCAGCAGAGATTTGTGGGGGGTCCATTTTAATCAGCCCCAGCATTTT	CATSRDLWGVHFNQPQHF
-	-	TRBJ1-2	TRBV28	TGTGCCAGCAAACGGGGGGCTTGGGGCTACACCTTC	CASKRGAWGYTF
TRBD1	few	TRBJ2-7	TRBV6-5	TGTGCCAGCAGTCGCAGCAGGACAGGGACCTACGAGCAGTACTTC	CASSRSRTGTYEQYF
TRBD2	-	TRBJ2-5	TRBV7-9	TGTGCCAGCAGCAGAGCGGGGGCGGGGGAGACCCAGTACTTC	CASSRAGAGETQYF
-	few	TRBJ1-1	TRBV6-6	TGTGCCAGCAGTTTAGGACAGAATGAAGCTTTCTTT	CASSLGQNEAFF
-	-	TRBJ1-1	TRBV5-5	TGTGCCAGCAGCTTTCTCGTCTTGAACACTGAAGCTTTCTTT	CASSFLVLNTEAFF
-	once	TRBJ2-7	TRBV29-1	TGCAGCGTTGGGCCGGGCTCGGCGGGTGACGCTAGTGAGCAGTACTTC	CSVGPGSAGDASEQYF
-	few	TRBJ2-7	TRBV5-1	TGCGCCAGCAGCTTGGACGAGATGTACGAGCAGTACTTC	CASSLDEMYEQYF
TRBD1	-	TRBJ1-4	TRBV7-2	TGTGCCAGCAGCTTAGAAGCTGGCAGGGGGAATGAAAAACTGTTTTTT	CASSLEAGRGNEKLFF
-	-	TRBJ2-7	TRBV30	TGTGCCTGGAGTCCCCCTCCGACAGGTGTTAGGTCCTACGAGCAGTACTTC	CAWSPPPTGVRSYEQYF
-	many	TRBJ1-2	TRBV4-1	TGCGCCAGCAGCCAAGCGGTCGGGTACGACTATGGCTACACCTTC	CASSQAVGYDYGYTF
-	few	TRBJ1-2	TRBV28	TGTGCCAGCACCTCCCCGGGGGAGGGGTACTATGGCTACACCTTC	CASTSPGEGYYGYTF
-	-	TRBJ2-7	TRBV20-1	TGCAGTGCCAGGCAAGACTACGAGCAGTACTTC	CSARQDYEQYF
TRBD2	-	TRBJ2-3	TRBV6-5	TGTGCCAGCAGTTTATTCGGGAGGCTGAACACAGATACGCAGTATTTT	CASSLFGRLNTDTQYF
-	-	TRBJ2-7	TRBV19	TGTGCCAGTAGTACCCAGGGGTCCTACGAGCAGTACTTC	CASSTQGSYEQYF
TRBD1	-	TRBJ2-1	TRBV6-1	TGTGCCAGCAGACCCGGGACAGGGGATTACAATGAGCAGTTCTTC	CASRPGTGDYNEQFF
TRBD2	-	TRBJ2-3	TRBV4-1	TGCGCCAGCAGCCAAGCGGGGGGTAGGGCCTATAGCACAGATACGCAGTATTTT	CASSQAGGRAYSTDTQYF
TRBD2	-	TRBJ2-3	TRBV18	TGTGCCAGCTCACCAAGCGGGGGATACACAGATACGCAGTATTTT	CASSPSGGYTDTQYF
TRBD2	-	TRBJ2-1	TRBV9	TGTGCCAGCTCCATTGGGGGGGGGTTAGGTGAGCAGTTCTTC	CASSIGGGLGEQFF
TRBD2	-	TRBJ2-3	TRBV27	TGTGCCAGCAACCTAGCGGGGGGGAACACAGATACGCAGTATTTT	CASNLAGGNTDTQYF
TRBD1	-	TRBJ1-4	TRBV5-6	TGTGCCAGCAGCCCCACGGTCAGGGGGAGAAATGAAAAACTGTTTTTT	CASSPTVRGRNEKLFF
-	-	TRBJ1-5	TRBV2	TGTGCCAGCAGATTTCGGGACATTAGCAATCAGCCCCAGCATTTT	CASRFRDISNQPQHF
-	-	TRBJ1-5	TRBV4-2	TGTGCCAGCAGCGGGACAAACGCCCCTTATCAGCCCCAGCATTTT	CASSGTNAPYQPQHF
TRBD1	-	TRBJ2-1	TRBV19	TGTGCCAGTAGAGAGACCGGGACAGACTACAATGAGCAGTTCTTC	CASRETGTDYNEQFF
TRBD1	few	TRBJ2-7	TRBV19	TGTGCCACCGGACAGGGAACCTACGAGCAGTACTTC	CATGQGTYEQYF
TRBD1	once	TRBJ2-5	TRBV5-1	TGCGCCAGCAGCCAGGGACAGGGAGAAGAGACCCAGTACTTC	CASSQGQGEETQYF
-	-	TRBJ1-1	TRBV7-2	TGTGCCAGCAGCTCACTACAGGGAACTGAAGCTTTCTTT	CASSSLQGTEAFF
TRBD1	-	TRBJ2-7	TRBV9	TGTGCCAGCAGCCCGAGGACAGGGGAAGAGCAGTACTTC	CASSPRTGEEQYF
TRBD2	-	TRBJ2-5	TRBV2	TGTGCCAGCAGTGAATTCTCGGCGGGGGTGGGGACCCAGTACTTC	CASSEFSAGVGTQYF
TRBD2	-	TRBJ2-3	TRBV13	TGTGCCAGCAGCTTAACCAGCGGGGGAGATACGCAGTATTTT	CASSLTSGGDTQYF